These T cell receptor beta chains were read from a single sample in a study of blood T cell repertoires in COVID-19. Profiling relied on immunoSEQ multiplex PCR, and the TCRdb table lists in-frame clones only, not all of them. The sample includes fewer than 250,000 clones, 87% of them seen just once. The sample was PBMCs or T cells enriched from blood (not recorded which). The receptor source for this set is a woman aged 25 to 39 with acute COVID-19. The CDR3 runs from the conserved cysteine through the conserved F or W. The order of the fields is J gene, clone size, D gene, V gene, CDR3 protein, CDR3 DNA. A D gene is named only where the DNA matches it firmly. Not all rows give a size; the values are once, few, many and, for expanded clones, a class.

>TRBJ2-1|-|-|TRBV19
CASSRYNEQFF
TGTGCCAGTAGTCGGTACAATGAGCAGTTCTTC
>TRBJ2-1|once|TRBD1|TRBV5-1
CASSLGGTGGSEQFF
TGCGCCAGCAGCTTGGGTGGGACAGGGGGTAGTGAGCAGTTCTTC
>TRBJ2-3|-|-|TRBV6-5
CASSSGGGLHTDTQYF
TGTGCCAGCAGTTCAGGTGGAGGACTTCACACAGATACGCAGTATTTT
>TRBJ1-6|-|-|TRBV7-9
CASTLSNSPLHF
TGTGCCAGCACCCTAAGTAATTCACCCCTCCACTTT
>TRBJ2-5|-|TRBD1|TRBV9
CASSVGGGDQETQYF
TGTGCCAGCAGCGTAGGAGGGGGCGACCAAGAGACCCAGTACTTC
>TRBJ2-3|-|TRBD1|TRBV4-1
CASSHPGGTDTQYF
TGCGCCAGCAGCCACCCAGGGGGAACAGATACGCAGTATTTT
>TRBJ2-7|-|TRBD2|TRBV9
CASSVGLAGLNQYEQYF
TGTGCCAGCAGCGTGGGCTTAGCGGGCCTCAACCAATACGAGCAGTACTTC
>TRBJ1-1|-|-|TRBV6-5
CASRRHVNTEAFF
TGTGCCAGCAGAAGACACGTTAACACTGAAGCTTTCTTT
>TRBJ2-7|-|-|TRBV9
CASSATRRDEQYF
TGTGCCAGCAGCGCCACACGTCGGGACGAGCAGTACTTC
>TRBJ2-2|-|-|TRBV7-9
CASSLEYGGELFF
TGTGCCAGCAGCTTAGAGTACGGCGGGGAGCTGTTTTTT
>TRBJ1-3|-|-|TRBV7-8
CASSWREAGRDSGNTIYF
TGTGCCAGCAGCTGGCGGGAGGCAGGACGAGACTCTGGAAACACCATATATTTT
>TRBJ1-2|-|TRBD1|TRBV10-2
CASGSGTGGDYGYTF
TGCGCCAGCGGATCGGGGACAGGGGGAGACTATGGCTACACCTTC
>TRBJ1-5|-|-|TRBV6-5
CASGGYNQPQHF
TGTGCCAGCGGCGGGTACAATCAGCCCCAGCATTTT
>TRBJ2-3|-|-|TRBV10-2
CASRGSGDATDTQYF
TGCGCCAGCAGGGGATCAGGGGACGCCACAGATACGCAGTATTTT
>TRBJ2-1|-|TRBD2|TRBV6-2/TRBV6-3
CASSRTSGGPDEQFF
TGTGCCAGCAGTAGAACTAGCGGGGGGCCAGATGAGCAGTTCTTC
>TRBJ1-1|-|-|TRBV3-1/TRBV3-2
CASSQEGHPLNTEAFF
TGTGCCAGCAGCCAAGAGGGACACCCTTTGAACACTGAAGCTTTCTTT
>TRBJ2-5|-|-|TRBV14
CASSHLGGSIETQYF
TGTGCCAGCAGCCACCTCGGGGGTTCAATAGAGACCCAGTACTTC
>TRBJ1-4|once|-|TRBV7-9
CASSLERDFNEKLFF
TGTGCCAGCAGCTTAGAGAGGGACTTTAATGAAAAACTGTTTTTT
>TRBJ2-4|-|TRBD1|TRBV5-1
CASSLVSGGGIQYF
TGCGCCAGCAGCTTGGTTTCAGGGGGTGGCATTCAGTACTTC
>TRBJ1-1|-|TRBD1|TRBV4-1
CASSHRQGAVEAFF
TGCGCCAGCAGCCATCGACAGGGGGCTGTTGAAGCTTTCTTT
>TRBJ2-3|-|TRBD2|TRBV4-1
CASSQETERGAYTDTQYF
TGCGCCAGCAGCCAAGAAACGGAGCGGGGGGCATACACAGATACGCAGTATTTT
>TRBJ2-6|-|TRBD2|TRBV5-1
CASSPTSVGPSGANVLTF
TGCGCCAGCAGCCCCACTAGCGTCGGACCCTCTGGGGCCAACGTCCTGACTTTC
>TRBJ1-1|-|-|TRBV25-1
CASSERLQGEAFF
TGTGCCAGCAGTGAACGTTTACAGGGTGAAGCTTTCTTT
>TRBJ1-1|-|-|TRBV6-1
CASSSAAGTEAFF
TGTGCCAGCAGTAGCGCCGCGGGCACTGAAGCTTTCTTT
>TRBJ1-1|-|-|TRBV11-3
CASNDIPAGMKNTEAFF
TGTGCCAGCAATGATATCCCGGCAGGGATGAAGAACACTGAAGCTTTCTTT
>TRBJ1-3|-|-|TRBV9
CASSGIDGLSGNTIYF
TGTGCCAGCAGCGGAATCGACGGACTCTCTGGAAACACCATATATTTT
>TRBJ1-1|-|-|TRBV5-4
CASSSISASYTEAFF
TGTGCCAGCAGCTCTATCAGCGCCTCGTACACTGAAGCTTTCTTT
>TRBJ2-1|-|TRBD2|TRBV10-3
CAISHERGGINEQFF
TGTGCCATCAGTCATGAGCGGGGGGGAATCAATGAGCAGTTCTTC
>TRBJ1-4|-|-|TRBV12-5
CASGYQGILNEKLFF
TGTGCTAGTGGCTATCAGGGGATCCTTAATGAAAAACTGTTTTTT
>TRBJ2-3|-|-|TRBV4-2
CASSQGGTDPSTDTQYF
TGTGCCAGCAGCCAAGGCGGGACAGACCCTAGCACAGATACGCAGTATTTT
>TRBJ1-1|-|-|TRBV5-8
CASSLVGASMNTEAFF
TGTGCCAGCAGCTTGGTAGGGGCCAGCATGAACACTGAAGCTTTCTTT
>TRBJ2-2|once|-|TRBV10-3
CAISESRDTGELFF
TGTGCCATCAGTGAGTCTCGGGATACCGGGGAGCTGTTTTTT
>TRBJ1-3|-|-|TRBV9
CASSVDSWVLSNSGNTIYF
TGTGCCAGCAGCGTAGATAGCTGGGTACTCTCAAACTCTGGAAACACCATATATTTT
>TRBJ1-5|-|-|TRBV12-3/TRBV12-4
CASGSNSNQPQHF
TGTGCCAGCGGTTCAAATAGCAATCAGCCCCAGCATTTT
>TRBJ2-1|-|TRBD2|TRBV7-2
CASRVAGGGEIYNEQFF
TGTGCCAGCAGGGTAGCGGGGGGCGGTGAAATCTACAATGAGCAGTTCTTC
>TRBJ1-2|-|TRBD1|TRBV25-1
CASGPWTGGYTF
TGTGCCAGCGGCCCGTGGACAGGCGGCTACACCTTC
>TRBJ2-3|-|TRBD1|TRBV29-1
CSVEGTGTSDTQYF
TGCAGCGTTGAAGGGACAGGAACGTCAGATACGCAGTATTTT
>TRBJ1-1|-|-|TRBV6-4
CASSDSAYTEAFF
TGTGCCAGCAGTGACAGTGCGTACACTGAAGCTTTCTTT
>TRBJ2-3|-|TRBD1|TRBV19
CASRPTGGTDTQYF
TGTGCCAGTAGACCGACAGGGGGGACAGATACGCAGTATTTT
>TRBJ2-5|-|-|TRBV10-1
CASSMGSGTQYF
TGCGCCAGCAGTATGGGCTCTGGGACCCAGTACTTC
>TRBJ1-2|-|-|TRBV19
CASTIGGSYGYTF
TGTGCCAGTACCATCGGCGGTTCTTATGGCTACACCTTC
>TRBJ1-1|-|-|TRBV7-8
CASSSIAGGKSSEAFF
TGTGCCAGCAGCTCGATAGCCGGGGGGAAAAGCTCTGAAGCTTTCTTT
>TRBJ1-2|-|-|TRBV19
CASTLTGTNYGYTF
TGTGCCAGTACCTTGACAGGAACTAACTATGGCTACACCTTC
>TRBJ2-3|-|TRBD2|TRBV4-1
CASSRGGRTDTQYF
TGCGCCAGCAGCCGCGGGGGGCGCACAGATACGCAGTATTTT
>TRBJ2-2|-|-|TRBV11-2
CASSLFRGELFF
TGTGCCAGCAGCTTATTCCGCGGGGAGCTGTTTTTT
>TRBJ1-6|few|-|TRBV30
CAWTRPFQSGAPLHF
TGTGCCTGGACCCGACCCTTCCAGTCAGGGGCACCCCTCCACTTT
>TRBJ1-5|-|-|TRBV6-2/TRBV6-3
CASSYPTGYPLTYQPQHF
TGTGCCAGCAGTTACCCTACAGGGTACCCCCTCACGTATCAGCCCCAGCATTTT
>TRBJ1-2|-|TRBD1|TRBV18
CASSPDRIDRGGYTF
TGTGCCAGCTCACCCGACAGGATCGACAGGGGGGGCTACACCTTC
>TRBJ2-4|-|-|TRBV2
CASMGGLVDIQYF
TGTGCCAGCATGGGGGGGCTGGTGGACATTCAGTACTTC
>TRBJ2-2|-|-|TRBV6-5
CASMRAGELFF
TGTGCCAGCATGAGAGCCGGGGAGCTGTTTTTT
>TRBJ1-5|-|TRBD1|TRBV2
CASRPPDRGEVQPQHF
TGTGCCAGCAGGCCCCCGGACAGGGGAGAGGTTCAGCCCCAGCATTTT